These 12 T cell receptor beta chains share one sample of origin, sequenced in a study of T cell changes during pregnancy in multiple sclerosis. The method was immunoSEQ multiplex PCR; TCRdb's version includes in-frame clones alone and lacks a portion of them. The sample has tens of thousands of clones, roughly nine tenths seen once. The material was peripheral blood, obtained in the first trimester of pregnancy. These receptors all stem from a female donor in good health, enrolled as a control in a pregnancy study.

The CDR3 protein is CASSVGGGNYGYTF. CDR3 coding DNA: TGTGCCAGCAGCGTAGGAGGCGGTAACTATGGCTACACCTTC. The chain has TRBV9 and TRBJ1-2; D not certain. Germline V gene lookup returns CDR1 SGDLS and CDR2 YYNGEE. The CDR3 runs to 14 residues. V lost 0 bases to trimming and J lost 1 base, with 7 bases between them.

The table lists this clone with a count of one. J is TRBJ2-1 and V is TRBV19; D possibly corresponds to TRBD2 (6 bases). V lost 7 bases and J lost 5, with 18 bases in between. The CDR3 has 15 amino acids. The germline V gene encodes CDR1 LNHDA and CDR2 SQIVND (reference sequence). The CDR3 DNA reads as TGTGCCAGTACCTCGGGAGTAGAGCCCAACAATGAGCAGTTCTTC. It translates to CASTSGVEPNNEQFF.

As DNA, the CDR3 is TGCGCCAGCAGTGAGTCGAGGCGGGATCAGCCCCAGCATTTT. It yields the protein CASSESRRDQPQHF. The chain has TRBV10-2 and TRBJ1-5, with D uncertain. The CDR3 spans 14 residues. With 0 bases removed from V and 5 bases from J, the gap between germline ends came to 8 bases. Germline lookup yields CDR1 WSHSY and CDR2 SAAADI.

The V gene is TRBV2, the J gene TRBJ2-3; TRBD2 aligns across 12 bases. The V gene's germline CDR1 is SNHLY and CDR2 FYNNEI. CDR3 length equals 15 residues. V lost 8 bases to trimming and J lost 6 bases; unmatched junction nucleotides: 9. The CDR3 loop reads CASGSLAGGPDTQYF. The CDR3 bases are TGTGCCAGCGGCTCCCTAGCGGGGGGGCCGGATACGCAGTATTTT.

This clone has only a few counts. V is TRBV5-1 and J is TRBJ2-7; 11 bases are a match to TRBD1. Trimming cost V 3 bases and J 6 bases; bases outside gene matches: 5. CDR1 is SGHRS and CDR2 is YFSETQ in the germline V gene. The CDR3 totals 14 residues. CDR3 sequence reads: CASSSGQGAGEQYF. The CDR3 coding sequence is TGCGCCAGCAGCTCAGGACAGGGGGCAGGCGAGCAGTACTTC.

For this clone: At one boundary the junction diverges from the germline segment, which might be a read error. The gene calls are TRBV28 and TRBJ2-4; no definite D call. Per germline, CDR1 MDHEN and CDR2 SYDVKM. This CDR3 contains 14 residues. DNA of the CDR3: TGTGCCAGCAGTCCACCCCCAATAGACACTGGCGAAGACTTC. Amino acid sequence: CASSPPPIDTGEDF.

About this clone: Within the sample, other DNA sequences also encode this same CDR3. The chain employs TRBV13 and TRBJ1-1, with 7 bases lining up with TRBD1. The CDR3 spans 13 residues. Germline V CDR1 and CDR2: PRHDT, FYEKMQ (reference sequence). The trim removed 5 bases at V and 7 bases at J, leaving 7 bases unmatched. The CDR3 reads CASSHRGGREAFF. CDR3 in DNA: TGTGCCAGCAGCCACCGAGGGGGCCGTGAAGCTTTCTTT.

This chain connects TRBV6-1 to TRBJ2-3; 8 nucleotides align to TRBD2. The CDR3 loop spans 16 amino acids. Germline V gene data show CDR1 as MNHNS and CDR2 as SASEGT. After removal of 1 base from V and 3 bases from J, the junction contained 6 bases not matched to a gene. The CDR3 reads CASSEVSGSSTDTQYF. The CDR3 DNA reads TGTGCCAGCAGTGAAGTGAGCGGGAGCAGTACAGATACGCAGTATTTT.

The V call is TRBV2, the J call TRBJ1-1; TRBD1 matches at 9 bases. The CDR3 is 13 amino acids. The V gene end was trimmed by 4 bases and the J gene end by 11 bases; junction bases not matched to a gene: 8. The germline CDR1 and CDR2 sequences are SNHLY and FYNNEI. CDR3: CASSGDRELEAFF. For the CDR3, the DNA is TGTGCCAGCAGTGGGGACAGGGAATTGGAGGCTTTCTTT. Full variable domain (rest looked up from reference TRBV2 and TRBJ1-1): EPEVTQTPSHQVTQMGQEVILRCVPISNHLYFYWYRQILGQKVEFLVSFYNNEISEKSEIFDDQFSVERPDGSNFTLKIRSTKLEDSAMYFCASSGDRELEAFFGQGTRLTVV.

The rearrangement links TRBV7-8 to TRBJ2-5, with 12 positions matching TRBD2. The J call may be in error: the DNA end matches TRBJ2-7 better. Per the germline V gene, CDR1 is SGHVS and CDR2 is FQNEAQ. This CDR3 is 15 amino acids long. The CDR3 is CASNPSTSGRYEQYF. Written as DNA, the CDR3 is TGTGCCAGCAACCCCTCGACTAGCGGGAGATACGAGCAGTACTTC.

The rearrangement links TRBV28 to TRBJ1-2; perhaps TRBD1 as D (5 bases). Trimming took off 2 bases at V and 7 bases at J, with 14 bases between the two ends. Germline lookup yields CDR1 MDHEN and CDR2 SYDVKM. This CDR3 is built from 14 residues. CDR3 protein: CASSLVGDVGGYTF. CDR3 DNA sequence: TGTGCCAGCAGTTTAGTAGGGGATGTCGGTGGCTACACCTTC.

The CDR3 DNA follows: TGCGCCAGCAGCCCAGGACAGAACTATGGCTACACCTTC. Translating gives CASSPGQNYGYTF. The chain employs TRBV5-1 and TRBJ1-2; tentatively, D is TRBD1 (6 bases). CDR3 length equals 13 residues. Per the germline V gene, CDR1 is SGHRS and CDR2 is YFSETQ. The V end was cut by 4 bases, the J end by 2 bases, with 9 bases between.